These 29 T cell receptor beta chains share one sample of origin, sequenced in a study of CD8 T cells in Susac syndrome. Random hexamers were used to reverse transcribe about 0.45 to 1 ug of RNA. MiXCR, run by TCRdb on the immunoSEQ multiplex PCR reads, gives a single entry per CDR3 protein. The sample yields over 350,000 distinct CDR3 sequences, approximately 85% seen once. Sequencing input: CD8+ T cells from PBMCs. These receptors were obtained from a human donor with multiple sclerosis.

This clonotype was seen only a few times. The V call is TRBV6-1, the J call TRBJ1-1; D is uncertain. Trimming removed 6 bases at V and 7 bases at J, with 6 bases between. CDR1 is MNHNS, CDR2 SASEGT, per germline. CDR3 length: 10 residues. CDR3 sequence reads: CASRSLEAFF. The CDR3 DNA reads TGTGCCAGCAGGAGCCTTGAAGCTTTCTTT.

This chain uses TRBV24-1 with TRBJ1-5; a possible D gene is TRBD1 (6 bases). V lost 3 bases, J lost 7 bases, and 27 bases lay in between. Germline assignment: CDR1 KGHDR and CDR2 SFDVKD. The CDR3 has 19 residues. This chain's CDR3 is CATSDRLSFWIPGGQPQHF. The CDR3 region has the DNA TGTGCCACCAGTGATCGACTTTCATTCTGGATCCCGGGGGGCCAGCCCCAGCATTTT.

This clonotype has just one count. The gene calls are TRBV2 and TRBJ2-5, with TRBD1 identical over 9 bases. The CDR3 spans 15 residues. Germline loops: CDR1 SNHLY, CDR2 FYNNEI. J gave up 4 bases and V 5 bases, and 8 bases lay outside the gene matches. CDR3 DNA: TGTGCCAGCAGTCAAGGGTGGACAGGGGCAGAGACCCAGTACTTC. It codes for CASSQGWTGAETQYF.

Turning to this clonotype: A junction boundary mismatches the germline segment, possibly from a read error. This chain connects TRBV5-1 to TRBJ1-1, with D hard to call. The CDR3 covers 16 residues. CDR1 SGHRS and CDR2 YFSETQ come from the germline V gene. The CDR3 DNA sequence: TGCGCCAGCAGCTTGGACACGGTGGGATGGAACACTGAAGCTCTCTTT. Encoded protein: CASSLDTVGWNTEALF.

The chain links TRBV6-1 to TRBJ1-5; no reliable D call. V lost 5 bases and J 4 bases, leaving 18 bases between the germline ends. The CDR3 sequence is 16 residues long. The germline gives CDR1 MNHNS, CDR2 SASEGT. The CDR3 region is CASSPGLGGRNQPQHF. For the CDR3, the DNA is TGTGCCAGCAGTCCAGGACTGGGTGGTCGAAATCAGCCCCAGCATTTT.

The V call is TRBV13, the J call TRBJ1-1, with a tentative D call TRBD1 (5 bases). The V and J ends lost 4 bases and 8 bases respectively, with 8 bases between them. Germline CDR1 reads PRHDT; CDR2 reads FYEKMQ (reference sequence). CDR3 length: 11 residues. In nucleotides, the CDR3 is TGTGCCAGCAGCTACGGACAAGAAGCTTTCTTT. Amino acid sequence: CASSYGQEAFF.

This chain links TRBV27 with TRBJ1-1; a possible D gene is TRBD1 (6 bases). This CDR3 contains 14 residues. Germline values: CDR1 MNHEY, CDR2 SMNVEV (reference sequence). The V end lost 5 bases, the J end lost 6 bases, and 16 bases lay between the germline ends. The CDR3 sequence: CASSHDNRVAEAFF. The CDR3 DNA follows: TGTGCCAGCAGTCACGATAACAGGGTAGCTGAAGCTTTCTTT.

The chain recombines TRBV4-1 with TRBJ1-6, with D uncertain. CDR1 and CDR2 from the germline V gene are MGHRA and YSYEKL. The CDR3 runs to 16 residues. The V end lost 4 bases, the J end lost 4 bases, and 14 bases lay between the germline ends. The CDR3 sequence is CASSPPGRSYNSPLHF. CDR3 nucleotide sequence: TGCGCCAGCAGCCCTCCCGGGCGGTCTTATAATTCACCCCTCCACTTT.

In DNA, the CDR3 is TGTGCCAGCAGTGCCAACGGGGTATCGAATCAGCCCCAGCATTTT. It codes for CASSANGVSNQPQHF. The chain joins TRBV4-2 to TRBJ1-5; D is unclear. The V and J ends lost 6 bases and 4 bases respectively, with 16 bases between them. This CDR3 spans 15 amino acids. The germline V gene encodes CDR1 LGHNA and CDR2 YNFKEQ.

This chain uses TRBV27 with TRBJ2-5, with D perhaps TRBD2 (6 bases). CDR1 and CDR2 from the germline V gene are MNHEY and SMNVEV (reference sequence). V lost 3 bases and J 5 bases, leaving 16 bases between the germline ends. CDR3 length: 15 amino acids. CDR3 loop: CASSFGVAAVETQYF. In nucleotides, the CDR3 is TGTGCCAGCAGTTTCGGGGTAGCGGCGGTTGAGACCCAGTACTTC.

There are many counts of this clonotype. The genes are TRBV5-6 and TRBJ1-5; D ambiguous. This CDR3 region has 13 residues. Germline CDR1 is SGHDT and CDR2 is YYEEEE. Trimming stripped 2 bases from V and 4 bases from J, with 7 bases between. For the CDR3, the DNA is TGTGCCAGCAGCTTAGCGGGAAATCAGCCCCAGCATTTT. Its translation is CASSLAGNQPQHF.

The J gene is TRBJ2-1, the V gene TRBV10-2, with D possibly TRBD2 on 6 matching bases. The CDR3 runs to 18 residues. The germline gives CDR1 WSHSY, CDR2 SAAADI. Trimming took off 2 bases at V and 5 bases at J, with 22 bases between the two ends. CDR3 region: CASSERGPGLLLNNEQFF. The CDR3 region has the DNA TGCGCCAGCAGTGAGAGGGGACCGGGACTGCTTTTAAACAATGAGCAGTTCTTC.

The chain couples TRBV2 to TRBJ1-5; D not resolved. Germline CDR1 reads SNHLY; CDR2 reads FYNNEI. Trimming shortened V by 7 bases and J by 8 bases, and 21 bases separated the two germline ends. This CDR3 contains 15 residues. CDR3 in amino acids: CASKERAGRREPQHF. DNA of the CDR3: TGTGCCAGCAAAGAGAGGGCGGGGAGGCGCGAGCCCCAGCATTTT.

This clonotype was observed once. This sequence joins TRBV5-4 and TRBJ2-7, with D hard to call. Germline lookup yields CDR1 SGHNT and CDR2 YYREEE (reference sequence). V was pared by 0 bases and J by 3 bases, with 10 bases between. The CDR3 is 14 amino acids. In DNA form, the CDR3 reads TGTGCCAGCAGCTTGGATTCGAATTTCTACGAGCAGTACTTC. It yields the protein CASSLDSNFYEQYF.

This chain links TRBV2 with TRBJ2-2, with 8 bases identical to TRBD2. CDR1 is SNHLY, CDR2 FYNNEI, per germline. After removal of 6 bases from V and 2 bases from J, the junction contained 5 bases not matched to a gene. The CDR3 has 15 amino acids. CDR3: CASSTLADNTGELFF. CDR3 DNA: TGTGCCAGCAGCACACTAGCGGACAACACCGGGGAGCTGTTTTTT.

The chain recombines TRBV4-2 with TRBJ2-7; TRBD2 is a possible D gene (5 bases). Germline V lookup: CDR1 LGHNA, CDR2 YNFKEQ. Between the trimmed V and J ends, which lost 0 bases and 6 bases, there was a span of 15 bases. The CDR3 sequence is 15 residues long. CDR3 nucleotide sequence: TGTGCCAGCAGCCAAGATGAGTTAGGACTGCTCGAGCAGTACTTC. Protein product: CASSQDELGLLEQYF.

This rearrangement joins TRBV7-6 to TRBJ2-1; D gene uncertain. The CDR3 length is 14 residues. V was pared by 0 bases and J by 5 bases, with 8 bases between. Germline CDR1 reads SGHVS; CDR2 reads FNYEAQ. The CDR3: CASSLAGENNEQFF. The CDR3 DNA follows: TGTGCCAGCAGCTTAGCTGGTGAGAACAATGAGCAGTTCTTC. Drawing the rest from reference TRBV7-6 and TRBJ2-1, the complete variable domain is GAGVSQSPRYKVTKRGQDVALRCDPISGHVSLYWYRQALGQGPEFLTYFNYEAQQDKSGLPNDRFSAERPEGSISTLTIQRTEQRDSAMYRCASSLAGENNEQFFGPGTRLTVL.

The V call is TRBV21-1, the J call TRBJ2-2; the table names TRBD2, a call not compared with the DNA. TRBV21-1 is annotated as a pseudogene. This CDR3 is built from 16 residues. CDR3 sequence (DNA): TGTGCCAGCACACTAGGGCCAATAGCGAACACCGGGGAGCTGTTTTTT. It specifies CASTLGPIANTGELFF.

The chain's CDR3 is CASSKPLEDEQFF. In nucleotides, the CDR3 is TGTGCCAGCAGTAAACCCTTAGAGGATGAGCAGTTCTTC. The J gene is TRBJ2-1, the V gene TRBV6-1; D gene uncertain. From germline, CDR1 is MNHNS and CDR2 SASEGT. The CDR3 extends over 13 amino acids. The V gene lost 5 bases and the J gene lost 8 bases, with 13 bases spanning the gap.

The J gene is TRBJ1-2, the V gene TRBV12-3 or TRBV12-4, with 7 positions matching TRBD1. This CDR3 has 13 amino acids. V lost 5 bases and J lost 3; bases outside the gene matches: 3. The DNA of the CDR3 is TGTGCCAGCAGTAACAGGGGCTACTATGGCTACACCTTC. Translating it yields CASSNRGYYGYTF.

The chain combines TRBV11-2 with TRBJ2-1, with 8 nucleotides matching TRBD2. The length of the CDR3 is 14 residues. After removal of 5 bases from V and 6 bases from J, the junction contained 6 bases not matched to a gene. Germline-derived CDR1 and CDR2 are SGHAT and FQNNGV. The CDR3 is CASSPGLEANEQFF. CDR3 DNA: TGTGCCAGCAGCCCGGGACTAGAAGCCAATGAGCAGTTCTTC.

This clonotype showed up just once. The chain combines TRBV6-1 with TRBJ1-6; D remains unclear. This CDR3 has 16 amino acids. Germline-derived CDR1 and CDR2 are MNHNS and SASEGT. Trimming shortened V by 5 bases and J by 12 bases, and 23 bases separated the two germline ends. This chain's CDR3 is CASSPPVDSRAQPLHF. CDR3 DNA sequence: TGTGCCAGCAGTCCCCCTGTAGATTCGAGAGCGCAACCCCTCCACTTT.

The chain carries TRBV20-1 and TRBJ1-1, with a tentative D call TRBD1 (5 bases). Trimming took 4 bases from V and 6 from J, leaving 18 bases between them. The germline CDR1 and CDR2 sequences are DFQATT and SNEGSKA (reference sequence). The CDR3 contains 14 residues. CDR3 in amino acids: CSAIHPGVGAEAFF. The CDR3 nucleotides are TGCAGTGCTATACATCCGGGGGTAGGGGCTGAAGCTTTCTTT.

V and J are TRBV4-1 and TRBJ1-1; D perhaps matches TRBD1 (5 bases). There are 13 residues in the CDR3. V gave up 2 bases and J gave up 7 bases, with 11 bases separating them. In germline, CDR1 is MGHRA, CDR2 YSYEKL. In DNA, the CDR3 is TGCGCCAGCAGCCAAAACCGGGGGTTTGAAGCTTTCTTT. This translates into CASSQNRGFEAFF.

The chain is built from TRBV19 and TRBJ2-7; 12 bases are a match to TRBD2. This CDR3 comprises 16 residues. Unmatched junction bases numbered 8, after V lost 4 bases and J lost 4 bases. Germline V gene sequence: CDR1 LNHDA, CDR2 SQIVND (reference sequence). The DNA of the CDR3 is TGTGCCAGTAGTAGCCCGGGACTAGCGGGCCTGTACGAGCAGTACTTC. Translated: CASSSPGLAGLYEQYF.

This chain connects TRBV14 to TRBJ2-7; D gene uncertain. V was shortened by 3 bases and J by 3 bases, with 15 bases between the two germline ends. The germline gives CDR1 SGHDN, CDR2 FVKESK. This CDR3 contains 15 residues. This chain's CDR3 is CASSHRTDAVYEQYF. CDR3 coding DNA: TGTGCCAGCAGCCACCGGACGGACGCCGTCTACGAGCAGTACTTC.

The chain carries TRBV9 and TRBJ2-2; TRBD1 matches 7 bases. Germline V lookup: CDR1 SGDLS, CDR2 YYNGEE. The CDR3 spans 15 residues. V shed 5 bases and J 4 bases; nucleotides not matched to a gene: 8. CDR3 amino acids: CASRPGDRFTGELFF. CDR3 bases: TGTGCCAGCAGGCCCGGGGACAGATTCACCGGGGAGCTGTTTTTT.

The chain links TRBV29-1 to TRBJ2-3, with D possibly being TRBD1 (6 bases). CDR1 SQVTM and CDR2 ANQGSEA come from the germline V gene. V lost 0 bases to trimming and J lost 2 bases, with 21 bases between them. The CDR3 length is 18 residues. CDR3 in amino acids: CSVEDQGPHNAYTDTQYF. CDR3 DNA sequence: TGCAGCGTTGAAGATCAGGGGCCTCACAATGCATACACAGATACGCAGTATTTT.

The chain is built from TRBV10-3 and TRBJ2-7, with D perhaps assigned TRBD1 or TRBD2 (5 bases each). The CDR3 runs to 14 residues. The V end was cut by 5 bases, the J end by 0 bases, with 11 bases between. CDR1 and CDR2 from the germline V gene are ENHRY and SYGVKD. CDR3 nucleotides: TGTGCCATCAGTATGCAGGGAGACTCCTACGAGCAGTACTTC. Its protein is CAISMQGDSYEQYF.